These 29 T cell receptor beta chains share one sample of origin, sequenced in a study of shared clonotypes between healthy human individuals. Data came from immunoSEQ multiplex PCR; TCRdb stores just in-frame clones and leaves some out. The sample has about 1.5 million clones, 95% to 99% seen once. The sequenced material came from naive CD4+ T cells sorted from blood. The subset here: CD45RA+ positively selected. These receptors came from a man aged 25-40 years in good health.

This rearrangement joins TRBV5-8 to TRBJ1-5, with TRBD1 matching 8 bases. This CDR3 comprises 18 residues. CDR1 is SGHTS and CDR2 is YDEGEE in the germline V gene. The ends lost 4 bases at V and 2 bases at J; junction bases unmatched: 14. The CDR3, as DNA: TGTGCCAGCAGCCACGACCCCACAGGGGGTAAGGGCAATCAGCCCCAGCATTTT. Its translation is CASSHDPTGGKGNQPQHF. The whole variable domain, filled in from reference TRBV5-8 and TRBJ1-5, reads EAGVTQSPTHLIKTRGQQATLRCSPISGHTSVYWYQQALGLGLQFLLWYDEGEERNRGNFPPRFSGRQFPNYSSELNVNALELEDSALYLCASSHDPTGGKGNQPQHFGDGTRLSIL.

V gene TRBV6-6 combines with J gene TRBJ2-7; possibly TRBD1 for D (5 bases). Germline CDR1 is MNHNY and CDR2 is SVGAGI (reference sequence). Trimming removed 0 bases from V and 7 bases from J, with 19 bases in between. This CDR3 spans 16 amino acids. The CDR3 DNA reads TGTGCCAGCAGTTACTCGTCACAGGAGAGTACGAGGGAGCAGTACTTC. Its translation is CASSYSSQESTREQYF.

This chain uses TRBV7-6 with TRBJ1-1; D not certain. This CDR3 spans 13 amino acids. The V end lost 5 bases, the J end lost 6 bases, and 13 bases lay between the germline ends. In germline, CDR1 is SGHVS, CDR2 FNYEAQ. CDR3 nucleotide sequence: TGTGCCAGCAGCCGCAAGCCGGGCGCTGAAGCTTTCTTT. It encodes CASSRKPGAEAFF.

The chain carries TRBV7-9 and TRBJ2-2; a possible D gene is TRBD1 (6 bases). This CDR3 has 16 residues. The germline gives CDR1 SEHNR, CDR2 FQNEAQ (reference sequence). Trimming cost V 5 bases and J 2 bases, with 15 bases left between them. Here the CDR3 reads CASSPTGSGNTGELFF. In nucleotides, the CDR3 is TGTGCCAGCAGCCCTACAGGGTCGGGAAACACCGGGGAGCTGTTTTTT.

V and J are TRBV7-2 and TRBJ1-1, with TRBD1 identical over 7 bases. Germline V gives CDR1 SGHTA, CDR2 FQGNSA. This CDR3 is built from 15 residues. With V trimmed by 1 base and J by 0 bases, 2 bases remained unmatched. The CDR3 DNA follows: TGTGCCAGCAGCTTAGAGGGACAGCTGAACACTGAAGCTTTCTTT. Protein sequence: CASSLEGQLNTEAFF.

The rearrangement links TRBV4-3 to TRBJ2-7, with D possibly called TRBD1 or TRBD2 (6 bases each). CDR1 is LGHNA, CDR2 YSLEER, per germline. Trimming stripped 1 base from V and 1 base from J, with 14 bases between. The CDR3 contains 16 residues. The CDR3 DNA is TGCGCCAGCAGCCAAGTTCTAACGGGGGCATCCTACGAGCAGTACTTC. Residues: CASSQVLTGASYEQYF.

This chain's CDR3 is CASGEGLAGLETQYF. The DNA of the CDR3 is TGCGCCAGCGGGGAGGGGCTAGCGGGATTGGAGACCCAGTACTTC. The chain links TRBV5-1 to TRBJ2-5; the match to TRBD2 covers 9 bases. Germline CDR1 is SGHRS and CDR2 is YFSETQ. V trimming: 7 bases; J trimming: 5 bases; junction bases outside the gene matches: 12. This CDR3 contains 15 residues. Full variable domain (remainder filled in from reference TRBV5-1 and TRBJ2-5): KAGVTQTPRYLIKTRGQQVTLSCSPISGHRSVSWYQQTPGQGLQFLFEYFSETQRNKGNFPGRFSGRQFSNSRSEMNVSTLELGDSALYLCASGEGLAGLETQYFGPGTRLLVL.

The chain couples TRBV5-5 to TRBJ2-3; 7 nucleotides line up with TRBD2. This CDR3 region has 16 residues. With V trimmed by 0 bases and J by 0 bases, 4 bases remained unmatched. The V gene's germline CDR1 is SGHKS and CDR2 YYEKEE (reference sequence). CDR3 region: CASSLAGGYSTDTQYF. The CDR3 nucleotides are TGTGCCAGCAGCTTGGCGGGAGGATATAGCACAGATACGCAGTATTTT.

Points on this clone: Other nucleotide sequences in the sample specify the same CDR3. The chain employs TRBV18 and TRBJ2-3, with 11 nucleotides matching TRBD2. Germline lookup yields CDR1 KGHSH and CDR2 LQKENI. V lost 6 bases to trimming and J lost 4 bases; unmatched junction nucleotides: 6. This CDR3 region has 15 residues. In nucleotides, the CDR3 is TGTGCCAGCTCGCCCACTAGCGGGAGTGCAGATACGCAGTATTTT. It is translated as CASSPTSGSADTQYF.

The chain links TRBV15 to TRBJ2-7; D gene ambiguous. This CDR3 spans 15 amino acids. V was pared by 0 bases and J by 2 bases, with 11 bases between. Germline V gene sequence: CDR1 LNHNV, CDR2 YYDKDF (reference sequence). The CDR3 DNA reads TGTGCCACCAGCAGAGACTCCCATCCCACCTACGAGCAGTACTTC. Protein sequence: CATSRDSHPTYEQYF.

This clone is a singleton in its sample. The identical CDR3 is also encoded by other nucleotide sequences in the sample. This chain uses TRBV20-1 with TRBJ1-1; D is ambiguous. Trimming left V 6 bases short and J 0 bases short, with 5 bases between. This CDR3 is built from 11 residues. Germline V lookup: CDR1 DFQATT, CDR2 SNEGSKA (reference sequence). CDR3 DNA: TGCAGTGCACGAATGAACACTGAAGCTTTCTTT. Protein product: CSARMNTEAFF.

The chain links TRBV5-4 to TRBJ2-1, with TRBD2 matching 8 bases. The V and J ends lost 4 bases and 9 bases, in that order; junction bases with no gene match: 9. The CDR3 runs 14 residues. Germline-derived CDR1 and CDR2 are SGHNT and YYREEE (reference sequence). CDR3 nucleotide sequence: TGTGCCAGCAGCGATCAGCGGGAGCCAGGTGAGCAGTTCTTC. Protein sequence: CASSDQREPGEQFF.

The V call is TRBV10-1, the J call TRBJ2-5, with no clear D. The CDR3 contains 16 residues. Germline V gene lookup returns CDR1 WNHNN and CDR2 SYGVQD (reference sequence). Trimming left V 0 bases short and J 4 bases short, with 15 bases between. The CDR3 protein is CASSESKWSIGETQYF. Here the CDR3 DNA reads TGCGCCAGCAGTGAGTCGAAGTGGAGTATCGGAGAGACCCAGTACTTC.

The J gene is TRBJ1-5, the V gene TRBV28; the D is unclear. The V and J ends lost 4 bases and 0 bases respectively, with 16 bases between them. CDR3 size: 17 residues. CDR1 and CDR2 (germline): MDHEN, SYDVKM. CDR3 DNA sequence: TGTGCCAGCAGTTCAACCGGAGAACGGAATAGCAATCAGCCCCAGCATTTT. This encodes CASSSTGERNSNQPQHF.

About this clone: Different DNA sequences within this sample yield the same CDR3. The CDR3 nucleotides are TGCGCCAGCAGCTTGAGCGGAGGGAACACTGAAGCTTTCTTT. As protein: CASSLSGGNTEAFF. The chain recombines TRBV5-1 with TRBJ1-1; no reliable D call. The CDR3 spans 14 residues. Germline loops: CDR1 SGHRS, CDR2 YFSETQ. With 1 base removed from V and 1 base from J, the gap between germline ends came to 8 bases. Combining the CDR3 with reference TRBV5-1 and TRBJ1-1 gives the whole variable domain KAGVTQTPRYLIKTRGQQVTLSCSPISGHRSVSWYQQTPGQGLQFLFEYFSETQRNKGNFPGRFSGRQFSNSRSEMNVSTLELGDSALYLCASSLSGGNTEAFFGQGTRLTVV.

The chain has TRBV11-3 and TRBJ2-3, with D unclear. Germline V lookup: CDR1 SGHNT, CDR2 YENEEA. This CDR3 is 14 amino acids long. Trimming removed 2 bases at V and 6 bases at J, with 12 bases between. CDR3 nucleotide sequence: TGTGCCAGCAGCTTAAGGCCGACTGCCGATACGCAGTATTTT. This gives the protein CASSLRPTADTQYF. Full variable domain (missing parts from reference TRBV11-3 and TRBJ2-3): EAGVVQSPRYKIIEKKQPVAFWCNPISGHNTLYWYLQNLGQGPELLIRYENEEAVDDSQLPKDRFSAERLKGVDSTLKIQPAELGDSAVYLCASSLRPTADTQYFGPGTRLTVL.

The chain employs TRBV7-8 and TRBJ2-7; TRBD1 matches 7 bases. This CDR3 is 15 amino acids long. The germline V gene encodes CDR1 SGHVS and CDR2 FQNEAQ. With 1 base clipped from V and 3 bases from J, the junction kept 6 bases outside the gene matches. CDR3 region: CASSLVMTGIYEQYF. The CDR3 DNA follows: TGTGCCAGCAGCTTAGTGATGACAGGGATCTACGAGCAGTACTTC.

This clone came up once. The chain has TRBV6-1 and TRBJ2-7; 8 bases map to TRBD1. This CDR3 has 13 residues. The V gene's germline CDR1 is MNHNS and CDR2 SASEGT. Losses at the gene ends were 5 bases for V and 4 bases for J; bases not matched to a gene: 4. The CDR3: CASSTRQGYEQYF. The CDR3 DNA sequence: TGTGCCAGCAGTACCCGACAGGGGTACGAGCAGTACTTC.

The V and J genes are TRBV28 and TRBJ2-2; no definite D call. CDR3 length equals 15 residues. V was cut by 3 bases and J by 0 bases, with 8 bases left in between. The germline gives CDR1 MDHEN, CDR2 SYDVKM. DNA for the CDR3: TGTGCCAGCAGTTTCAGTCTTCCGAACACCGGGGAGCTGTTTTTT. The encoded protein is CASSFSLPNTGELFF.

The rearrangement joins TRBV7-2 to TRBJ2-5; perhaps TRBD2 as D (6 bases). Trimming removed 10 bases from V and 5 bases from J, with 20 bases in between. The CDR3 totals 14 residues. Per the germline V gene, CDR1 is SGHTA and CDR2 is FQGNSA. CDR3 protein: CATGVGVGRETQYF. The CDR3 region has the DNA TGTGCCACCGGGGTGGGAGTAGGGAGGGAGACCCAGTACTTC.

This chain links TRBV19 with TRBJ2-1, with 11 bases identical to TRBD2. V was clipped by 8 bases and J by 0 bases; unmatched bases: 12. CDR1 is LNHDA, CDR2 SQIVND, per germline (reference sequence). CDR3 length: 18 amino acids. The CDR3 nucleotides are TGTGCCAGTGCTTTCGTGACTAGCGGGATGAGCTCCTACAATGAGCAGTTCTTC. Translation gives CASAFVTSGMSSYNEQFF. Combining the CDR3 with reference TRBV19 and TRBJ2-1 gives the whole variable domain DGGITQSPKYLFRKEGQNVTLSCEQNLNHDAMYWYRQDPGQGLRLIYYSQIVNDFQKGDIAEGYSVSREKKESFPLTVTSAQKNPTAFYLCASAFVTSGMSSYNEQFFGPGTRLTVL.

V usage is TRBV6-5 and J usage is TRBJ2-3; 8 nucleotides agree with TRBD2. The V gene end was trimmed by 4 bases and the J gene end by 4 bases; junction bases not matched to a gene: 4. Germline loops: CDR1 MNHEY, CDR2 SVGAGI. This CDR3 spans 14 amino acids. The CDR3 reads CASSLGLGSDTQYF. CDR3 DNA: TGTGCCAGCAGTTTGGGACTAGGCTCAGATACGCAGTATTTT.

Of note for this clone: Other DNA variants within this sample encode the same CDR3. The gene calls are TRBV2 and TRBJ2-3, with 8 bases that match TRBD1. The CDR3 sequence is 14 residues long. In germline, CDR1 is SNHLY, CDR2 FYNNEI. Trimming at V came to 4 bases and at J to 4 bases, leaving 4 bases not matched to a gene. The CDR3 sequence: CASSVDRGPDTQYF. As DNA, the CDR3 is TGTGCCAGCAGTGTCGACAGGGGCCCAGATACGCAGTATTTT.

V usage is TRBV6-1 and J usage is TRBJ1-2; D remains ambiguous. Trimming shortened V by 1 base and J by 4 bases, and 7 bases separated the two germline ends. The CDR3 totals 13 residues. In germline, CDR1 is MNHNS, CDR2 SASEGT. The CDR3, as DNA: TGTGCCAGCAGTGAAGTCCCCCGCTATGGCTACACCTTC. It is translated as CASSEVPRYGYTF.

This chain links TRBV7-3 with TRBJ2-2; D is unclear. This CDR3 comprises 13 residues. CDR1 and CDR2 (germline): SGHTA, FQGTGA. V dropped 8 bases and J dropped 5 bases, with 12 bases sitting between them. The CDR3: CASAGGGTGELFF. Written as DNA, the CDR3 is TGTGCCAGCGCTGGCGGTGGGACCGGGGAGCTGTTTTTT.

In the case of this clone: The sample has other DNA sequences that encode this CDR3 too. The chain has TRBV6-1 and TRBJ2-7; D is unresolved. The length of the CDR3 is 12 residues. Germline-derived CDR1 and CDR2 are MNHNS and SASEGT. Trimming removed 1 base at V and 3 bases at J, with 4 bases between. This CDR3 reads CASSEGGYEQYF. DNA for the CDR3: TGTGCCAGCAGTGAAGGGGGCTACGAGCAGTACTTC.

V usage is TRBV11-3 and J usage is TRBJ2-5, with TRBD1 matching over 9 bases. V shed 4 bases, J shed 2 bases, and the junction held 5 bases outside the gene matches. Germline V gene sequence: CDR1 SGHNT, CDR2 YENEEA. CDR3 length equals 15 residues. This CDR3 reads CASSSGQGLQETQYF. CDR3 bases: TGTGCCAGCAGCTCCGGACAGGGGCTACAAGAGACCCAGTACTTC.

V usage is TRBV5-1 and J usage is TRBJ2-3, with 9 bases matching TRBD2. The germline CDR1 and CDR2 sequences are SGHRS and YFSETQ. The V and J ends lost 3 bases and 2 bases, in that order; junction bases with no gene match: 13. This CDR3 spans 18 amino acids. CDR3 amino acids: CASSSSSLAGKYTDTQYF. The CDR3 DNA reads as TGCGCCAGCAGCTCAAGTTCCCTAGCGGGAAAATACACAGATACGCAGTATTTT.

This chain connects TRBV28 to TRBJ1-2; D is unclear. This CDR3 contains 14 residues. Germline CDR1 MDHEN, CDR2 SYDVKM. V dropped 2 bases and J dropped 4 bases, with 11 bases sitting between them. The CDR3 protein is CASSLRAHSYGYTF. The CDR3 nucleotides are TGTGCCAGCAGTTTACGTGCGCACAGCTATGGCTACACCTTC.